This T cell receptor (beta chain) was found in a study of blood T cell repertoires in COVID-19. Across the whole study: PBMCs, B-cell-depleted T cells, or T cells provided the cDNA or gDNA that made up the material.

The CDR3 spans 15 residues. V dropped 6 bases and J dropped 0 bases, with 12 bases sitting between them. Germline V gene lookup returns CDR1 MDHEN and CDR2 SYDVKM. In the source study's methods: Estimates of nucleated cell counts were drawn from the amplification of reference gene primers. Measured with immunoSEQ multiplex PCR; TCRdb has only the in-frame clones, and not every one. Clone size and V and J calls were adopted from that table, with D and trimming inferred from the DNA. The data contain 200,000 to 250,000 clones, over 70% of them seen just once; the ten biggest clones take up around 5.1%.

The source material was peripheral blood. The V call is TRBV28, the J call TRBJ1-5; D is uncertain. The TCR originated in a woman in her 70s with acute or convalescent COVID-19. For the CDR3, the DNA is TGTGCCAGCAGGGATGACACCTCTAGCAATCAGCCCCAGCATTTT. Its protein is CASRDDTSSNQPQHF.